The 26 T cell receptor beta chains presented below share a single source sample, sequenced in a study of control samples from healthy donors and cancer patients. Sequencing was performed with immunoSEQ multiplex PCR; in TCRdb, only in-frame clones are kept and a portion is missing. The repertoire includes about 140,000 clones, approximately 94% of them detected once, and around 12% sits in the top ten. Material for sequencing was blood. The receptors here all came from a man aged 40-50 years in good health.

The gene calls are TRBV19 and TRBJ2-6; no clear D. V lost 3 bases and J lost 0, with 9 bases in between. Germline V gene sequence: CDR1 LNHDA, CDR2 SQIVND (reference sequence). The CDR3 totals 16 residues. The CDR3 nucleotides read TGTGCCAGTAGTATCCACCAAATCTCTGGGGCCAACGTCCTGACTTTC. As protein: CASSIHQISGANVLTF.

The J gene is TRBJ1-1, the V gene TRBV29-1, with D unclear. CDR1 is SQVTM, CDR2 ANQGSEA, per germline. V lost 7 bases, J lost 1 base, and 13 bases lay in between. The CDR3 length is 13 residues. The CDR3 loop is CSASTVTNTEAFF. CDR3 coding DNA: TGCAGCGCCTCGACCGTAACGAACACTGAAGCTTTCTTT.

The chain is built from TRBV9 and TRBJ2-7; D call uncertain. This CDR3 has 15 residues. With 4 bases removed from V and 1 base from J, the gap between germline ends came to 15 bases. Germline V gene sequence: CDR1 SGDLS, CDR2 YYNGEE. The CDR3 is CASSLESGPSYEQYF. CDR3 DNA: TGTGCCAGCAGCTTGGAGAGTGGCCCTTCCTACGAGCAGTACTTC.

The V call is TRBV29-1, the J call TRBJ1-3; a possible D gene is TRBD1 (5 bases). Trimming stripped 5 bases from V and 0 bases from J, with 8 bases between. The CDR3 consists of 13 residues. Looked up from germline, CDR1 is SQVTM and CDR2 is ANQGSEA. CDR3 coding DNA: TGCAGCGTTCCAGGGTTCTCTGGAAACACCATATATTTT. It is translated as CSVPGFSGNTIYF. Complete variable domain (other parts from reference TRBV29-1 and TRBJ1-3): SAVISQKPSRDICQRGTSLTIQCQVDSQVTMMFWYRQQPGQSLTLIATANQGSEATYESGFVIDKFPISRPNLTFSTLTVSNMSPEDSSIYLCSVPGFSGNTIYFGEGSWLTVV.

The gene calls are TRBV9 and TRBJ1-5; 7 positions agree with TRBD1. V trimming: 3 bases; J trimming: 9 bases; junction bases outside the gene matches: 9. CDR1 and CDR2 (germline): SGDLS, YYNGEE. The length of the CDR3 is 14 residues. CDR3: CASSATGWMGPQHF. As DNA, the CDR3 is TGTGCCAGCAGCGCGACAGGGTGGATGGGGCCCCAGCATTTT.

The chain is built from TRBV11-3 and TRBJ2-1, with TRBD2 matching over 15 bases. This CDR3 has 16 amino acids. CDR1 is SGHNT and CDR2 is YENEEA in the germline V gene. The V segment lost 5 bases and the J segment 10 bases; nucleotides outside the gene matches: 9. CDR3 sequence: CASSLRTSGGAREQFF. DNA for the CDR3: TGTGCCAGCAGCCTAAGGACTAGCGGGGGGGCACGAGAGCAGTTCTTC.

The CDR3 sequence: CASSSDRTIYYGYTF. DNA of the CDR3: TGTGCCAGCAGTTCCGACAGGACCATCTACTATGGCTACACCTTC. The chain has TRBV6-5 and TRBJ1-2, with D tentatively TRBD1 (6 bases). This CDR3 has 15 residues. With 4 bases removed from V and 3 bases from J, the gap between germline ends came to 15 bases. Germline loops: CDR1 MNHEY, CDR2 SVGAGI.

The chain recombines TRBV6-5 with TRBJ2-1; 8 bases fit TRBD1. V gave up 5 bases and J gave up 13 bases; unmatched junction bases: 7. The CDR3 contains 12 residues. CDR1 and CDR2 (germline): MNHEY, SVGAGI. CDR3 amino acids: CASSLDRETQFF. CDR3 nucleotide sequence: TGTGCCAGCAGTCTGGACAGGGAAACACAGTTCTTC.

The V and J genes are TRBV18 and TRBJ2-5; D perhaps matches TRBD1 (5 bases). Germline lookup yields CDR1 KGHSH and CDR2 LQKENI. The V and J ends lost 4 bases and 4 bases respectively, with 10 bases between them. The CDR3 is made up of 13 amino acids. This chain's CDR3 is CASSRQGGETQYF. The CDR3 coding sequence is TGTGCCAGCTCACGTCAGGGTGGAGAGACCCAGTACTTC.

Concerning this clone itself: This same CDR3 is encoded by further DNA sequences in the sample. The DNA for the CDR3 is TGTGCCAGCAGCGTAGGTGGAACTGAGCAGTTCTTC. Its protein is CASSVGGTEQFF. This chain connects TRBV9 to TRBJ2-1, with unresolved D. CDR1 and CDR2 from the germline V gene are SGDLS and YYNGEE. Trimming took off 0 bases at V and 9 bases at J, with 7 bases between the two ends. This CDR3 contains 12 residues. The full variable domain, completed using reference TRBV9 and TRBJ2-1, is DSGVTQTPKHLITATGQRVTLRCSPRSGDLSVYWYQQSLDQGLQFLIQYYNGEERAKGNILERFSAQQFPDLHSELNLSSLELGDSALYFCASSVGGTEQFFGPGTRLTVL.

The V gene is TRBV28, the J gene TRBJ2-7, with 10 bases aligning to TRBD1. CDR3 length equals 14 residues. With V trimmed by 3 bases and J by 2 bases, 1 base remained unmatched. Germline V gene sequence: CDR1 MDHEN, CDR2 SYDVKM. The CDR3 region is CASSLTGGTYEQYF. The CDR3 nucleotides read TGTGCCAGCAGTTTGACAGGGGGCACCTACGAGCAGTACTTC.

CDR3 nucleotides: TGTGCCAGCAGCGCGACTACAGGGAGCGGTGAAAAACTGTTTTTT. It codes for CASSATTGSGEKLFF. The gene calls are TRBV9 and TRBJ1-4; TRBD1 might be the D (6 bases). Trimming stripped 3 bases from V and 7 bases from J, with 16 bases between. The CDR3 is 15 residues long. Germline V gene data show CDR1 as SGDLS and CDR2 as YYNGEE.

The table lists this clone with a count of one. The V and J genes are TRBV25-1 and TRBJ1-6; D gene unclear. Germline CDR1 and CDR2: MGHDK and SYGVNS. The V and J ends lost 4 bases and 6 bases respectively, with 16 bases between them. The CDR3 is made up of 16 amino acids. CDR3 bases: TGTGCCAGCAGTGGACTTGGTAGGCAGACTAATTCACCCCTCCACTTT. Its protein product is CASSGLGRQTNSPLHF.

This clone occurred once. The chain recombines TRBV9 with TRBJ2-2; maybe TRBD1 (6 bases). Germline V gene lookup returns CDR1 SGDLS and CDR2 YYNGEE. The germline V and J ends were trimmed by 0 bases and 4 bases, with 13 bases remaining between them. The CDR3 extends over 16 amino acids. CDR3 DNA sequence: TGTGCCAGCAGCGTAGTCCCAAGGACAGCCACCGGGGAGCTGTTTTTT. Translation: CASSVVPRTATGELFF.

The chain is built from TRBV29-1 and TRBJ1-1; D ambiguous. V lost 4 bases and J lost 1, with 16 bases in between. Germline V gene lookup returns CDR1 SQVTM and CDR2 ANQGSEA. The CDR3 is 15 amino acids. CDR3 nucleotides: TGCAGCGTTGCTCCGGGTCCTTGGGGGAACACTGAAGCTTTCTTT. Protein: CSVAPGPWGNTEAFF.

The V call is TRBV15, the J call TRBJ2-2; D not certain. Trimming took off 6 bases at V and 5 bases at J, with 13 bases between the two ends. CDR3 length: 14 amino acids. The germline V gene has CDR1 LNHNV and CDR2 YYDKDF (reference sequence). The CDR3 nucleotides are TGTGCCACCAGAACGAATCTAGAGACCGGGGAGCTGTTTTTT. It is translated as CATRTNLETGELFF.

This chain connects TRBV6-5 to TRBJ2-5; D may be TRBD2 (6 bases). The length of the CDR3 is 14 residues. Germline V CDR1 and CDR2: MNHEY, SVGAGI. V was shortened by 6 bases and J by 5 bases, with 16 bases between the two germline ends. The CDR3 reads CASRRMGGTETQYF. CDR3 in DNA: TGTGCCAGCAGACGTATGGGGGGTACCGAGACCCAGTACTTC.

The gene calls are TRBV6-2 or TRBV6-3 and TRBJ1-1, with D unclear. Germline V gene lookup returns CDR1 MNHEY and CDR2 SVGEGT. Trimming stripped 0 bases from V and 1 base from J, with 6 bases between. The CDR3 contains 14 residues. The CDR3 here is CASSYSEGNTEAFF. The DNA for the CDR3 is TGTGCCAGCAGTTACTCTGAAGGGAACACTGAAGCTTTCTTT.

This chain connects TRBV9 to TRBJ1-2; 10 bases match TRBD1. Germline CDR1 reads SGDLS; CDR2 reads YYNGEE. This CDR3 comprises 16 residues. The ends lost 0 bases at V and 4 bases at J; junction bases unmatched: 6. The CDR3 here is CASSVGGGQGSYGYTF. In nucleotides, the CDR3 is TGTGCCAGCAGCGTAGGAGGGGGACAGGGGTCCTATGGCTACACCTTC.

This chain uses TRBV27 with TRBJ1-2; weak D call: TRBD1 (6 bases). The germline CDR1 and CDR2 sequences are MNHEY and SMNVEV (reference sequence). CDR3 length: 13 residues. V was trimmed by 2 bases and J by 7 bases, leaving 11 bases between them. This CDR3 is CASSLGGAGGYTF. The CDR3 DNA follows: TGTGCCAGCAGTTTAGGGGGGGCTGGTGGCTACACCTTC.

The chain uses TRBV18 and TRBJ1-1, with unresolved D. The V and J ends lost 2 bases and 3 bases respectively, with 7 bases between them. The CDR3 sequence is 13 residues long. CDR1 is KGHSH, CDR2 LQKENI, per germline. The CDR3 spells CASSPTIDTEAFF. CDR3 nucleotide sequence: TGTGCCAGCTCACCAACAATTGACACTGAAGCTTTCTTT.

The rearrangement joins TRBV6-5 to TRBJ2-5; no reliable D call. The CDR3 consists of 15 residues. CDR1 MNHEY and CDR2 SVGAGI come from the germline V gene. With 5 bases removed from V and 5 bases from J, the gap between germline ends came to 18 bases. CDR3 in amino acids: CASSPSGGDRETQYF. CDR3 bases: TGTGCCAGCAGTCCGTCGGGCGGTGATAGGGAGACCCAGTACTTC.

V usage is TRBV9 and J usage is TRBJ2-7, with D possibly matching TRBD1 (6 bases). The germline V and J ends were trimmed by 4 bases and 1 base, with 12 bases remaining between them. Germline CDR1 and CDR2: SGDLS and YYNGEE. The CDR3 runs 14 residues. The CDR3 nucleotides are TGTGCCAGCAGCCCGGGACACGGATCCTACGAGCAGTACTTC. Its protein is CASSPGHGSYEQYF.

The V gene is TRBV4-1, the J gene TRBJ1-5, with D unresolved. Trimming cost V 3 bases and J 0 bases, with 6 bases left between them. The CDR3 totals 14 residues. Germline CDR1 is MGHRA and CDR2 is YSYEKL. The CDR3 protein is CASSQRNSNQPQHF. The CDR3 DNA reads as TGCGCCAGCAGCCAGAGGAATAGCAATCAGCCCCAGCATTTT.

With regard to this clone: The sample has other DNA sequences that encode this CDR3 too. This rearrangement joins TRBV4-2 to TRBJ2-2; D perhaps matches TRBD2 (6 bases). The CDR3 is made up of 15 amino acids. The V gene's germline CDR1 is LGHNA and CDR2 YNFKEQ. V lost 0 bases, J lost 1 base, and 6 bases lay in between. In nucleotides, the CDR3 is TGTGCCAGCAGCCAAGAGGGGGGGAACACCGGGGAGCTGTTTTTT. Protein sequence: CASSQEGGNTGELFF.

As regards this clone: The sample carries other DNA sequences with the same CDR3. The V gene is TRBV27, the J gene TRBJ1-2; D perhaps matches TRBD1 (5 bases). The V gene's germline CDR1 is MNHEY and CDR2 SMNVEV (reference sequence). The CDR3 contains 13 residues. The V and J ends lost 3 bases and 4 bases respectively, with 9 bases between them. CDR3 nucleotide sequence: TGTGCCAGCAGTTTGGGGGTTGCCTATGGCTACACCTTC. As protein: CASSLGVAYGYTF.